These 21 T cell receptor beta chains share one sample of origin, sequenced in a study of cytomegalovirus exposure and HLA in healthy donors (dated by TCRdb to about 2017). The library was made by the immunoSEQ multiplex PCR assay. The multiplex PCR relied on a mix of 60 forward primers for TCR Vbeta segments and 13 reverse primers for TCR Jbeta segments. The clones in this table, taken by TCRdb from immuneACCESS, are in-frame only. Not every clone is retained; where verified, under half of the shortfall comes from an unresolved V gene, and the cause of the rest is unknown. The sample profile shows 100,000 or so clones; 75% to 85% of them were found once. Approximately 2% of the sample lies in the top ten. Sequenced input: PBMCs. These receptors all come from a man aged 25 to 40 in good health and CMV-seronegative.

This chain joins TRBV11-2 and TRBJ2-3; 9 nucleotides line up with TRBD2. The CDR3 totals 14 residues. CDR1 and CDR2 from the germline V gene are SGHAT and FQNNGV. Trimming cost V 1 base and J 7 bases; bases outside gene matches: 3. The CDR3 loop is CASSLGGRANTQYF. CDR3 in DNA: TGTGCCAGCAGCTTAGGCGGGAGGGCAAATACGCAGTATTTT.

The table lists this clone with a few counts. V gene TRBV4-3 combines with J gene TRBJ1-1; weak D call: TRBD1 (5 bases). Trimming shortened V by 0 bases and J by 4 bases, and 12 bases separated the two germline ends. Germline values: CDR1 LGHNA, CDR2 YSLEER. The CDR3 spans 15 residues. The CDR3 DNA sequence: TGCGCCAGCAGCCAAGAACGGGGGTGGGGCACTGAAGCTTTCTTT. Its protein is CASSQERGWGTEAFF.

The gene calls are TRBV19 and TRBJ1-5; TRBD1 matches 8 bases. The length of the CDR3 is 13 residues. Unmatched junction bases numbered 6, after V lost 7 bases and J lost 7 bases. CDR1 is LNHDA and CDR2 is SQIVND in the germline V gene (reference sequence). CDR3 protein: CASTGQGWQPQHF. DNA for the CDR3: TGTGCCAGTACCGGACAGGGATGGCAGCCCCAGCATTTT.

The CDR3 is CASSHFQRGLTDTQYF. Here the CDR3 DNA reads TGTGCCAGCAGCCATTTCCAGCGGGGGCTCACAGATACGCAGTATTTT. The chain recombines TRBV14 with TRBJ2-3; 8 positions match TRBD2. The trim removed 3 bases at V and 2 bases at J, leaving 7 bases unmatched. The CDR3 runs to 16 residues. Germline CDR1 SGHDN, CDR2 FVKESK.

The CDR3 sequence: CASGGTAWTQYF. In DNA form, the CDR3 reads TGTGCTAGTGGTGGGACAGCCTGGACCCAGTACTTC. The chain links TRBV12-5 to TRBJ2-5; TRBD1 agrees at 7 bases. V shed 5 bases and J 7 bases; nucleotides not matched to a gene: 4. This CDR3 contains 12 residues. CDR1 is LGHNT, CDR2 FRNRAP, per germline.

Only a few counts were recorded for this clone. The chain links TRBV27 to TRBJ2-3; possibly TRBD2 for D (7 bases). This CDR3 spans 14 amino acids. Germline values: CDR1 MNHEY, CDR2 SMNVEV (reference sequence). Trimming shortened V by 9 bases and J by 4 bases, and 17 bases separated the two germline ends. This CDR3 is CASTVAGASDTQYF. Written as DNA, the CDR3 is TGTGCCAGTACTGTTGCGGGGGCATCAGATACGCAGTATTTT.

This chain links TRBV18 with TRBJ1-1; 7 bases align to TRBD1. The CDR3 sequence is 14 residues long. Looked up from germline, CDR1 is KGHSH and CDR2 is LQKENI. Trimming took 4 bases from V and 7 from J; bases not matched to a gene: 9. CDR3 DNA: TGTGCCAGCTCACTTAACCGGGACAGTGGTGAAGCTTTCTTT. It codes for CASSLNRDSGEAFF.

The V gene is TRBV2, the J gene TRBJ1-6; no definite D call. Per the germline V gene, CDR1 is SNHLY and CDR2 is FYNNEI. The CDR3 is made up of 14 amino acids. The ends were cut back, 7 bases at V and 0 bases at J, with 7 bases in the middle. The chain's CDR3 is CASKENSYNSPLHF. As DNA, the CDR3 is TGTGCCAGCAAGGAGAACTCCTATAATTCACCCCTCCACTTT.

V is TRBV9 and J is TRBJ2-2; the D is unclear. Germline CDR1 is SGDLS and CDR2 is YYNGEE. The ends were cut back, 0 bases at V and 4 bases at J, with 4 bases in the middle. The CDR3 is made up of 13 amino acids. The CDR3 DNA sequence: TGTGCCAGCAGCGTAGACTTCACCGGGGAGCTGTTTTTT. Encoded protein: CASSVDFTGELFF.

This clone occurred once. CDR3 DNA sequence: TGTGCCAGCAGCCAAGAGGGGGGGCACTTCTATGGCTACACCTTC. It translates to CASSQEGGHFYGYTF. J is TRBJ1-2 and V is TRBV4-2; D is possibly TRBD1 (6 bases). Trimming stripped 0 bases from V and 4 bases from J, with 12 bases between. The germline CDR1 and CDR2 sequences are LGHNA and YNFKEQ. The CDR3 covers 15 residues.

The V gene is TRBV7-2, the J gene TRBJ1-1, with D perhaps TRBD1 (6 bases). Looked up from germline, CDR1 is SGHTA and CDR2 is FQGNSA. The CDR3 extends over 15 amino acids. The V end was cut by 2 bases, the J end by 4 bases, with 14 bases between. The CDR3 here is CASSLSGVGGTEAFF. For the CDR3, the DNA is TGTGCCAGCAGCTTATCAGGGGTTGGGGGCACTGAAGCTTTCTTT.

The chain recombines TRBV18 with TRBJ2-3, with 14 bases aligning to TRBD2. The CDR3 sequence is 17 residues long. Unmatched junction bases numbered 3, after V lost 3 bases and J lost 1 base. CDR1 and CDR2 from the germline V gene are KGHSH and LQKENI. This chain's CDR3 is CASSPGTSGGRTDTQYF. The CDR3 DNA reads as TGTGCCAGCTCACCCGGGACTAGCGGGGGTCGCACAGATACGCAGTATTTT.

The chain combines TRBV5-1 with TRBJ2-2; 9 positions agree with TRBD2. V was clipped by 4 bases and J by 5 bases; unmatched bases: 6. CDR1 is SGHRS and CDR2 is YFSETQ in the germline V gene. This CDR3 is 15 amino acids long. CDR3 in amino acids: CASSLSLAGTGELFF. CDR3 nucleotides: TGCGCCAGCAGCCTTAGTCTAGCGGGAACCGGGGAGCTGTTTTTT.

This clone was seen only a few times. J is TRBJ1-4 and V is TRBV5-4, with 9 bases lining up with TRBD1. Trimming took 4 bases from V and 7 from J; bases not matched to a gene: 2. Germline V gene lookup returns CDR1 SGHNT and CDR2 YYREEE (reference sequence). The CDR3 runs 13 residues. The CDR3, as DNA: TGTGCCAGCAGCGGGGACAGGGTTGAAAAACTGTTTTTT. It is translated as CASSGDRVEKLFF.

CDR3 amino acids: CAWSVIASFRGSTEAFF. The CDR3 nucleotides are TGTGCCTGGAGTGTTATCGCTTCCTTCCGGGGGAGCACTGAAGCTTTCTTT. This chain uses TRBV30 with TRBJ1-1; possible D gene TRBD1, 5 bases. From germline, CDR1 is GTSNPN and CDR2 SVGIG (reference sequence). The CDR3 runs 17 residues. Trimming pared 0 bases from V and 4 bases from J, leaving 21 bases between.

CDR3 residues: CASSFDRGRNEQYF. CDR3 in DNA: TGTGCCAGCAGTTTTGACAGGGGGCGCAACGAGCAGTACTTC. The rearrangement joins TRBV6-1 to TRBJ2-7, with 10 bases that match TRBD1. Germline V lookup: CDR1 MNHNS, CDR2 SASEGT. There are 14 residues in the CDR3. Trimming at V came to 5 bases and at J to 5 bases, leaving 6 bases not matched to a gene.

The chain combines TRBV10-3 with TRBJ2-3, with D tentatively TRBD2 (5 bases). CDR1 is ENHRY and CDR2 is SYGVKD in the germline V gene. CDR3 size: 15 residues. V lost 3 bases to trimming and J lost 2 bases, with 12 bases between them. The CDR3 spells CAISEQRQDTDTQYF. CDR3 DNA: TGTGCCATCAGTGAACAGCGGCAAGACACAGATACGCAGTATTTT.

The rearrangement uses TRBV19 and TRBJ2-7; no clear D gene. The CDR3 is 12 residues long. CDR1 is LNHDA, CDR2 SQIVND, per germline (reference sequence). V dropped 5 bases and J dropped 4 bases, with 9 bases sitting between them. As DNA, the CDR3 is TGTGCCAGTAGTCCCTCCACTTACGAGCAGTACTTC. This sequence encodes CASSPSTYEQYF.

The chain carries TRBV5-1 and TRBJ2-7; the D gene is possibly TRBD2 (7 bases). This CDR3 is built from 16 residues. The germline CDR1 and CDR2 sequences are SGHRS and YFSETQ. The V end lost 4 bases, the J end lost 3 bases, and 20 bases lay between the germline ends. The CDR3 region has the DNA TGCGCCAGCAGCACCGGGGGGCAGACCAAAAACTACGAGCAGTACTTC. Translating it yields CASSTGGQTKNYEQYF.

The chain links TRBV10-1 to TRBJ2-7; TRBD1 aligns across 12 bases. CDR3 size: 15 residues. Per the germline V gene, CDR1 is WNHNN and CDR2 is SYGVQD (reference sequence). V shed 5 bases and J 0 bases; nucleotides not matched to a gene: 2. DNA of the CDR3: TGCGCCAGCAGTCGGGGACAGGGGGCCTCCTACGAGCAGTACTTC. Encoded protein: CASSRGQGASYEQYF.

The chain has TRBV7-3 and TRBJ2-3; 7 bases agree with TRBD1. This CDR3 contains 14 residues. Germline CDR1 is SGHTA and CDR2 is FQGTGA. Losses at the gene ends were 5 bases for V and 3 bases for J; bases not matched to a gene: 5. CDR3 bases: TGTGCCAGCAGCCTCACAGGGGTGACAGATACGCAGTATTTT. Protein product: CASSLTGVTDTQYF. The full variable domain, its missing parts supplied by reference TRBV7-3 and TRBJ2-3, is GAGVSQTPSNKVTEKGKYVELRCDPISGHTALYWYRQSLGQGPEFLIYFQGTGAADDSGLPNDRFFAVRPEGSVSTLKIQRTERGDSAVYLCASSLTGVTDTQYFGPGTRLTVL.